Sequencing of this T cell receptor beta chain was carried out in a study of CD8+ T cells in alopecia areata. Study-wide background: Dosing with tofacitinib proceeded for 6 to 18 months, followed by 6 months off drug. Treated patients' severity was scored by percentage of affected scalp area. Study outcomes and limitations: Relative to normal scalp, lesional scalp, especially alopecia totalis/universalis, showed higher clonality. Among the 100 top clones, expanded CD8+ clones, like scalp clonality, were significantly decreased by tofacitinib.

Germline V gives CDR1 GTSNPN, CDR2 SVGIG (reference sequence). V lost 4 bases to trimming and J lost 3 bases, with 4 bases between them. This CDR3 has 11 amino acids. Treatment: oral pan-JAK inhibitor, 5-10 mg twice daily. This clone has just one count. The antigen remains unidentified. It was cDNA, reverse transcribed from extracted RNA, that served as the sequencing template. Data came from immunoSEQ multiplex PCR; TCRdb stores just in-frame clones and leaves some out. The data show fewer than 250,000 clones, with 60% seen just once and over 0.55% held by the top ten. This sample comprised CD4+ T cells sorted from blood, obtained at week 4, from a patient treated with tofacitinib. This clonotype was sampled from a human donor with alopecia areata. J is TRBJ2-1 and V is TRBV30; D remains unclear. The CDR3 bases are TGTGCCTGGATGGACTACAATGAGCAGTTCTTC. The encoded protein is CAWMDYNEQFF.